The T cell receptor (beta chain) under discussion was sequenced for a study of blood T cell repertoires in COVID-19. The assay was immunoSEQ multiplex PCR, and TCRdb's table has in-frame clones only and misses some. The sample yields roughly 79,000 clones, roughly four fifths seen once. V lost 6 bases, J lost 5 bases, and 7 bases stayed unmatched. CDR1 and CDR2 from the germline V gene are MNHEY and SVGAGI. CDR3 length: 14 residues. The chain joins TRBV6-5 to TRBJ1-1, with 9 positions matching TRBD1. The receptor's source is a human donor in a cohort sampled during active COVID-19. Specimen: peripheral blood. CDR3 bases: TGTGCCAGCAGATACCGGGACAGGGAGACTGAAGCTTTCTTT. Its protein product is CASRYRDRETEAFF.